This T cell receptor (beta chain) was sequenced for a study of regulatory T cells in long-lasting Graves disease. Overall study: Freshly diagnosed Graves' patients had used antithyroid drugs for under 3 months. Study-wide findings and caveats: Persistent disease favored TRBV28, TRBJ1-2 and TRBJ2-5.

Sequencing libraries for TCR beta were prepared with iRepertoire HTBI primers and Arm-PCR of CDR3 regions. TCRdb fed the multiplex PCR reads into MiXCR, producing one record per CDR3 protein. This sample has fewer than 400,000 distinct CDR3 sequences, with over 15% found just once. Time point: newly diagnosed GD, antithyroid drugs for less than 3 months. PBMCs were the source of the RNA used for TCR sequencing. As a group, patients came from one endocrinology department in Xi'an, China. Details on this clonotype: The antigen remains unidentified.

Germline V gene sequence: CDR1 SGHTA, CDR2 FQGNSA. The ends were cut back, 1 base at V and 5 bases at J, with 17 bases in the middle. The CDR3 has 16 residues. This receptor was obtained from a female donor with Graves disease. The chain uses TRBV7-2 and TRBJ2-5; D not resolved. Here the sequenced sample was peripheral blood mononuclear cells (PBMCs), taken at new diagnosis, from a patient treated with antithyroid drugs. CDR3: CASSLGPVLPSETQYF. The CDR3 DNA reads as TGTGCCAGCAGCTTAGGCCCGGTGTTACCTTCGGAGACCCAGTACTTC.